This T cell receptor (beta chain) was identified in a study of CD8+CD57+ T cells in acquired aplastic anemia. Trimming pared 0 bases from V and 10 bases from J, leaving 13 bases between. The germline V gene has CDR1 SGHDN and CDR2 FVKESK. This CDR3 spans 15 amino acids. Both TCR beta VDJ combination and CDR3 sequence profiling were carried out. Genomic DNA was the template for this profiling. TCRdb analysed the reads with MiXCR anew, one entry per CDR3 protein. The sample has about 150,000 distinct CDR3 sequences, 52% seen once. In patients chosen for sequencing, flow cytometry had shown CD8+CD57+ cell expansion.

The material sequenced was sorted CD4+, CD8+, or CD8+CD57+ T cells (not recorded which) from PBMCs. The sequence was collected from a human donor with aplastic anemia. V gene TRBV14 combines with J gene TRBJ1-6; a possible D gene is TRBD1 (5 bases). CDR3 in DNA: TGTGCCAGCAGCCAAGATCCGGGGGTTGGATCACCCCTCCACTTT. Protein sequence: CASSQDPGVGSPLHF.